This record concerns one TCR beta chain sequence. Its antigen remains unidentified. These data are taken from a study of T cell responses to AZD1222 COVID-19 vaccine. Whole-study results and caveats: Sampling captured repertoires only after the peak T cell response. Targeting of unmutated variant regions was reportedly seen in nearly half of spike-specific TCRs. Recipients of two AZD1222 doses showed rising Spike-specific TCR breadth and depth. In a largely white British group with more females than males, clonal diversity was possibly underestimated.

Using immunoSEQ multiplex PCR, the repertoire was profiled, and TCRdb retains in-frame clones only, with some absent. The sample lists around 170,000 clones; 91% were seen once. The germline CDR1 and CDR2 sequences are SEHNR and FQNEAQ (reference sequence). CDR3 length: 13 amino acids. Trimming pared 1 base from V and 2 bases from J, leaving 6 bases between. The sequencing here drew on peripheral blood, taken on day 0 of AZD1222 vaccination. This receptor was identified in an adult in good health. J is TRBJ2-7 and V is TRBV7-9, with D possibly TRBD1 on 6 matching bases. The CDR3 bases are TGTGCCAGCAGCTTAGACAGGGCCTACGAGCAGTACTTC. As protein: CASSLDRAYEQYF. The whole variable domain, filled in from reference TRBV7-9 and TRBJ2-7, reads DTGVSQNPRHKITKRGQNVTFRCDPISEHNRLYWYRQTLGQGPEFLTYFQNEAQLEKSRLLSDRFSAERPKGSFSTLEIQRTEQGDSAMYLCASSLDRAYEQYFGPGTRLTVT.